The 3 T cell receptor beta chains given below trace back to one sample, sequenced in a study of blood T cell repertoires in COVID-19. TCRdb's copy holds only in-frame clones and misses some; the assay was immunoSEQ multiplex PCR. The sample yields around 100,000 clones, roughly 70% seen once. Sequencing was performed on peripheral blood. The receptors were sampled from a man between 65 and 85 years old with COVID-19, enrolled during active disease.

The chain joins TRBV3-1 (or the pseudogene TRBV3-2) to TRBJ2-2; no clear D gene. The CDR3 covers 17 residues. CDR1 is LGHDT and CDR2 is YNNKEL in the germline V gene (reference sequence). V was shortened by 0 bases and J by 7 bases, with 18 bases between the two germline ends. The CDR3 loop is CASSQEQVLLTNGELFF. As DNA, the CDR3 is TGTGCCAGCAGCCAAGAGCAGGTGCTCCTTACCAACGGGGAGCTGTTTTTT.

The chain combines TRBV19 with TRBJ2-5; D gene uncertain. Germline V gene sequence: CDR1 LNHDA, CDR2 SQIVND (reference sequence). V lost 2 bases to trimming and J lost 0 bases, with 4 bases between them. The CDR3 runs to 13 residues. The CDR3 region has the DNA TGTGCCAGTAGTATAACTAACCAAGAGACCCAGTACTTC. Its translation: CASSITNQETQYF.

The chain carries TRBV1 and TRBJ2-1; the D call in the table, TRBD2, was not verified against the DNA. TRBV1 constitutes a pseudogene. The CDR3 extends over 17 amino acids. The CDR3 loop is CTSSHHAGTSGRNEQFF. The CDR3 DNA follows: TGCACCAGCAGCCATCATGCCGGGACTAGCGGGAGGAATGAGCAGTTCTTC.